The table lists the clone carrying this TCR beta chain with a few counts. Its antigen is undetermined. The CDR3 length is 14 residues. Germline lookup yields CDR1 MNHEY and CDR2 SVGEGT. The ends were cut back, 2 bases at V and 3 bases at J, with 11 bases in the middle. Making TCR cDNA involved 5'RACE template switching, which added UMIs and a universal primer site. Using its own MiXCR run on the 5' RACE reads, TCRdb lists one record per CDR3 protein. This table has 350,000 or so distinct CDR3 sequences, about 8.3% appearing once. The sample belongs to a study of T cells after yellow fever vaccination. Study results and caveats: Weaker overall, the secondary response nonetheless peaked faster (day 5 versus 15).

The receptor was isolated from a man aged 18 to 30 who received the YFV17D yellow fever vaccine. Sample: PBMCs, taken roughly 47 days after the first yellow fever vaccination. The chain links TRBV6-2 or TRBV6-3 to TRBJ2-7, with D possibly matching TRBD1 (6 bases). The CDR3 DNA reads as TGTGCCAGCAGTTACAAGGGACATATCTACGAGCAGTACTTC. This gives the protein CASSYKGHIYEQYF.